The clone carrying this T cell receptor (beta chain) was recorded a few times. Its antigen is undetermined. Using immunoSEQ multiplex PCR, the repertoire was profiled, and TCRdb retains in-frame clones only, with some absent. The sample contains about 41,000 clones, approximately 80% of which appear only once. Germline V gives CDR1 SEHNR, CDR2 FQNEAQ (reference sequence). V lost 0 bases and J lost 0, with 15 bases in between. There are 19 residues in the CDR3. With the ViraFEST assay, the study expanded antigen-specific CD4+ T cells using viral peptide pools, then sequenced them. Following an approximately ten-day culture, CD4+ T cells were purified. Vaccinated participants had no history of SARS-CoV-2 infection and tested negative for nucleocapsid antibodies. This sample is drawn from a study of vaccination effects on CD4 cells after COVID-19. Broader study findings: In the late period after vaccination, infection- and vaccine-induced clones contracted markedly. In healthy vaccinees, only 1 of 255 vaccine-induced clones cross-reacted with common cold coronaviruses.

The rearrangement links TRBV7-9 to TRBJ2-6; D may match TRBD1 or TRBD2 (6 bases each). This sample comprised CD4+ T cells from PBMCs cultured with HCoV-NL63 spike peptides, obtained before COVID-19 vaccination. The receptor was isolated from a human donor who received a COVID-19 vaccine. The CDR3 sequence: CASSLAFGGGASGANVLTF. The CDR3 region has the DNA TGTGCCAGCAGCTTAGCGTTCGGAGGGGGTGCCTCTGGGGCCAACGTCCTGACTTTC.